Listed below are T cell receptor beta chains from one sample, sequenced in a study of T cells in Graves' hyperthyroidism and ophthalmopathy. TCRdb reprocessed the multiplex PCR reads via MiXCR and lists one record per CDR3 protein. The table shows more than 450,000 distinct CDR3 sequences, with about 14% occurring only once. What was sequenced was blood. The receptor source for this set is a middle-aged woman with Graves' hyperthyroidism. Each CDR3 is given with its conserved first and last residue. A D gene is named only where the DNA matches it firmly. Not all rows give a size; the values are once, few, many and, for expanded clones, a class.

V	J	D	size	CDR3	DNA
TRBV2	TRBJ1-6	.	many	CASSELGLNNSPLHF	TGTGCCAGCAGTGAATTGGGACTAAATAATTCACCCCTCCACTTT
TRBV5-1	TRBJ2-1	TRBD2	.	CASSILPGLAGDEQFF	TGCGCCAGCAGCATACTACCGGGACTAGCGGGAGACGAGCAGTTCTTC
TRBV29-1	TRBJ2-3	.	few	CSVEEVNRGTQYF	TGCAGCGTTGAAGAAGTTAACAGAGGGACGCAGTATTTT
TRBV5-6	TRBJ1-4	.	many	CASSPGRRAVGGYEKLFF	TGTGCCAGCAGCCCGGGACGTCGGGCGGTCGGAGGCTATGAAAAACTGTTTTTT
TRBV13	TRBJ2-7	TRBD1	few	CASSQKGQGYSYEQYF	TGTGCCAGCAGCCAGAAGGGACAGGGATACTCCTACGAGCAGTACTTC
TRBV25-1	TRBJ1-4	.	few	CASSTPLNEKLFF	TGTGCCAGCAGTACCCCGTTGAATGAAAAACTGTTTTTT
TRBV3-1	TRBJ1-1	.	many	CASSQGSNTEAFF	TGTGCCAGCAGCCAAGGTTCCAACACTGAAGCTTTCTTT
TRBV18	TRBJ2-6	TRBD1	many	CASSPLVDRGPGANVLTF	TGTGCCAGCTCACCACTTGTGGACAGGGGGCCTGGGGCCAACGTCCTGACTTTC
TRBV13	TRBJ2-1	.	many	CASSLQGKVYNEQFF	TGTGCCAGCAGCTTACAGGGGAAGGTCTACAATGAGCAGTTCTTC
TRBV10-3	TRBJ2-3	.	.	CAISKQGLPTDTQYF	TGTGCCATCAGTAAACAGGGCCTCCCCACAGATACGCAGTATTTT
TRBV13	TRBJ2-7	.	once	CASSSPAGGEQYF	TGTGCCAGCAGCTCGCCAGCGGGCGGTGAGCAGTACTTC
TRBV7-8	TRBJ2-5	TRBD2	many	CASSRGLAEETQYF	TGTGCCAGCAGCCGGGGACTAGCAGAAGAGACCCAGTACTTC
TRBV7-8	TRBJ1-2	TRBD1	many	CASSVNRGNYGYTF	TGTGCCAGCAGCGTCAACAGGGGAAACTATGGCTACACCTTC
TRBV30	TRBJ1-1	.	many	CAWIGVTEAFF	TGTGCCTGGATTGGGGTCACTGAAGCTTTCTTT
TRBV29-1	TRBJ2-7	.	.	CSARFAYEQYF	TGCAGCGCTCGCTTCGCCTACGAGCAGTACTTC
TRBV28	TRBJ1-3	.	many	CASSLGETANSGNTIYF	TGTGCCAGCAGTTTAGGGGAGACGGCGAACTCTGGAAACACCATATATTTT
TRBV20-1	TRBJ2-6	.	many	CSAPRRPTSGANVLTF	TGCAGTGCCCCGCGGCGGCCCACCTCTGGGGCCAACGTCCTGACTTTC
TRBV12-3/TRBV12-4	TRBJ2-3	.	many	CASSFTAASTDTQYF	TGTGCCAGCAGTTTTACGGCAGCTAGCACAGATACGCAGTATTTT
TRBV25-1	TRBJ1-1	.	.	CASSDDGGSSMNTEAFF	TGTGCCAGCAGTGATGACGGAGGATCATCCATGAACACTGAAGCTTTCTTT
TRBV28	TRBJ1-2	TRBD1	many	CASSTDRGDLVIKPFNYGYTF	TGTGCCAGCAGTACCGACAGGGGAGACCTGGTAATCAAGCCTTTTAACTATGGCTACACCTTC
TRBV2	TRBJ2-5	.	many	CASSPERQETQYF	TGTGCCAGCAGTCCCGAGAGGCAAGAGACCCAGTACTTC
TRBV5-1	TRBJ2-1	.	many	CASSGQAANNEQFF	TGCGCCAGCAGTGGGCAGGCTGCAAACAATGAGCAGTTCTTC
TRBV27	TRBJ1-1	.	many	CASSLSWDGYMNTEAFF	TGTGCCAGCAGTTTATCGTGGGACGGATACATGAACACTGAAGCTTTCTTT
TRBV19	TRBJ1-3	.	.	CASRSRVTGNTIYF	TGTGCCAGTAGAAGCAGGGTTACTGGAAACACCATATATTTT
TRBV2	TRBJ1-5	.	many	CASSPFSSNQPQHF	TGTGCCAGCAGTCCCTTTAGTAGCAATCAGCCCCAGCATTTT
TRBV19	TRBJ1-5	TRBD1	few	CASSIVGQGANSNQPQHF	TGTGCCAGTAGTATAGTTGGACAGGGGGCGAATAGCAATCAGCCCCAGCATTTT
TRBV7-2	TRBJ2-7	TRBD2	many	CASSPGTSGSRGAYEQYF	TGTGCCAGCAGCCCTGGGACTAGCGGGAGTAGGGGAGCCTACGAGCAGTACTTC
TRBV14	TRBJ1-5	.	few	CASSSPEGRVNQPQHF	TGTGCCAGCAGCTCCCCCGAGGGGAGGGTCAATCAGCCCCAGCATTTT
TRBV3-1	TRBJ2-5	TRBD2	many	CASSQDPLAGAETQYF	TGTGCCAGCAGCCAAGACCCTCTAGCGGGAGCTGAGACCCAGTACTTC
TRBV30	TRBJ1-1	TRBD1	many	CAWRDTGGTEAFF	TGTGCCTGGAGGGACACAGGGGGCACTGAAGCTTTCTTT